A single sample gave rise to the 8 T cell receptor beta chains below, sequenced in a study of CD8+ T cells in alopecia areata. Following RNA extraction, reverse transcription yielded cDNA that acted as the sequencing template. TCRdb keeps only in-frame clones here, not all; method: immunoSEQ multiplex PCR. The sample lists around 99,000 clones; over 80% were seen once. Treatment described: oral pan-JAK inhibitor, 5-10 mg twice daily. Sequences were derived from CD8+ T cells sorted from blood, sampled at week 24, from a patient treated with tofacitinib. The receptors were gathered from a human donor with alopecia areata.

The CDR3 region has the DNA TGTGCTAGTGGATTTGATAGCGGGGGCCCCGAAGAGACCCAGTACTTC. Protein product: CASGFDSGGPEETQYF. The chain joins TRBV12-5 to TRBJ2-5, with 9 bases matching TRBD2. Trimming removed 6 bases from V and 3 bases from J; junction bases left unmatched: 11. The CDR3 spans 16 residues. Germline V gene lookup returns CDR1 LGHNT and CDR2 FRNRAP.

The CDR3 DNA reads as TGTGCCAGCAGCTGGGGCGCAGCGGGGGGACCCACAGATACGCAGTATTTT. This sequence encodes CASSWGAAGGPTDTQYF. This chain connects TRBV7-8 to TRBJ2-3; 9 bases match TRBD2. The CDR3 has 17 residues. The V and J ends lost 4 bases and 2 bases, in that order; junction bases with no gene match: 10. CDR1 and CDR2 from the germline V gene are SGHVS and FQNEAQ.

CDR3 region: CASRKGTMNTEAFF. CDR3 nucleotides: TGTGCCAGCAGGAAAGGGACCATGAACACTGAAGCTTTCTTT. V usage is TRBV6-1 and J usage is TRBJ1-1; D perhaps matches TRBD1 (5 bases). Germline V gene sequence: CDR1 MNHNS, CDR2 SASEGT. V was shortened by 6 bases and J by 0 bases, with 11 bases between the two germline ends. This CDR3 has 14 amino acids.

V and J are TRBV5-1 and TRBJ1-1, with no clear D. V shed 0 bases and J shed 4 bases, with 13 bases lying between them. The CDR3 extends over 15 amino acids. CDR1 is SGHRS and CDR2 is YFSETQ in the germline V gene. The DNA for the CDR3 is TGCGCCAGCAGCTTGGCCGGAGGGAGCGGCACTGAAGCTTTCTTT. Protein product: CASSLAGGSGTEAFF.

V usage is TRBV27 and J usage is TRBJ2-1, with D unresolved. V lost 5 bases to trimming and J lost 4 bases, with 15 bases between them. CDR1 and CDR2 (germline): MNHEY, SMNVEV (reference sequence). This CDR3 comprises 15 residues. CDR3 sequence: CASSAGYPIYNEQFF. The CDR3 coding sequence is TGTGCCAGCAGTGCAGGCTATCCGATTTACAATGAGCAGTTCTTC.

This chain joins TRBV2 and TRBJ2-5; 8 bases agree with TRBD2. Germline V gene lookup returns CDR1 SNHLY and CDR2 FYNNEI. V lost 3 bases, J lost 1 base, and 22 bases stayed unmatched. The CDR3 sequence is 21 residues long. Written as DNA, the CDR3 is TGTGCCAGCAGTGATGGCGCGTTGTGGCGGGAGGTAGCGGGGACCCAAGAGACCCAGTACTTC. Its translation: CASSDGALWREVAGTQETQYF. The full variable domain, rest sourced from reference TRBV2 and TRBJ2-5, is EPEVTQTPSHQVTQMGQEVILRCVPISNHLYFYWYRQILGQKVEFLVSFYNNEISEKSEIFDDQFSVERPDGSNFTLKIRSTKLEDSAMYFCASSDGALWREVAGTQETQYFGPGTRLLVL.

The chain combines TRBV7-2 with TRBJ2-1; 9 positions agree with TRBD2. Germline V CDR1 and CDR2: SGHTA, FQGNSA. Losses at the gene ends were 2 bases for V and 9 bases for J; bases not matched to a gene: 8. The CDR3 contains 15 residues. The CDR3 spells CASSLRSSGGGEQFF. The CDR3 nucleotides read TGTGCCAGCAGCTTACGCAGTAGCGGGGGCGGTGAGCAGTTCTTC.

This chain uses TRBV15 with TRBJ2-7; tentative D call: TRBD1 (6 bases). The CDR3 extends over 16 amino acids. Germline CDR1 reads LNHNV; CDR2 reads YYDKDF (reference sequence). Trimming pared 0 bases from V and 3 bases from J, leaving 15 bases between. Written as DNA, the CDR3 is TGTGCCACCAGCAGAGATAGGACAGAAGGTCTCTACGAGCAGTACTTC. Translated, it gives CATSRDRTEGLYEQYF.